This T cell receptor beta chain was sequenced for a study of human T cells and chemical hapten exposure. The overall study: Per-sample TCR yield variation was attributed mainly to small pooled library volume differences.

V shed 4 bases and J shed 2 bases, with 18 bases lying between them. This CDR3 is built from 16 residues. Per germline, CDR1 SGHRS and CDR2 YFSETQ. TCRdb passed the RACE reads through MiXCR, listing each CDR3 protein once. This table has under 400,000 distinct CDR3 sequences, approximately 5.1% appearing once. This sample's time point: pre-sensitization, week 0. The treatment: therapeutic diphenylcyclopropenone sensitization with weekly scalp DPC. This clonotype was seen only a few times. The chain recombines TRBV5-1 with TRBJ1-1; D gene unclear. Sequencing was performed on whole blood, taken in connection with sensitization to the hapten diphenylcyclopropenone (DPC). The clonotype was recovered from a woman in her 50s with alopecia areata. Some clones in this sample may be carry-over from other donors' samples. CDR3 residues: CASSGTDKGYNTEAFF. CDR3 DNA sequence: TGCGCCAGCAGCGGTACAGATAAGGGCTATAACACTGAAGCTTTCTTT.